The 21 T cell receptor beta chains in this list originate from one sample, sequenced in a study of blood T cell repertoires in COVID-19. Clones were read by immunoSEQ multiplex PCR, and TCRdb kept only the in-frame ones, dropping some. This sample has around 310,000 clones; roughly 89% occur once, and the top ten carry around 1%. Input material: peripheral blood. These TCRs come from a woman between 35 and 50 years old with COVID-19, enrolled during active disease.

The rearrangement joins TRBV18 to TRBJ2-1, with 10 bases fitting TRBD2. The germline V gene encodes CDR1 KGHSH and CDR2 LQKENI. The length of the CDR3 is 17 residues. V shed 2 bases and J 2 bases; nucleotides not matched to a gene: 6. CDR3 sequence reads: CASSPSVAGGTYNEQFF. The CDR3 DNA is TGTGCCAGCTCACCATCAGTAGCGGGGGGAACCTACAATGAGCAGTTCTTC. Supplemented by reference TRBV18 and TRBJ2-1, the full variable domain reads NAGVMQNPRHLVRRRGQEARLRCSPMKGHSHVYWYRQLPEEGLKFMVYLQKENIIDESGMPKERFSAEFPKEGPSILRIQQVVRGDSAAYFCASSPSVAGGTYNEQFFGPGTRLTVL.

CDR3: CASGSWTGGISGANVLTF. In nucleotides, the CDR3 is TGTGCTAGTGGTTCCTGGACAGGGGGAATCTCTGGGGCCAACGTCCTGACTTTC. The chain recombines TRBV12-5 with TRBJ2-6; 10 bases fit TRBD1. Trimming took 4 bases from V and 0 from J; bases not matched to a gene: 6. The CDR3 is 18 residues long. Germline CDR1 LGHNT, CDR2 FRNRAP.

The CDR3 DNA follows: TGCGCCAGCAGCTTGGTGGAGTACAATGAGCAGTTCTTC. This codes for CASSLVEYNEQFF. V is TRBV5-1 and J is TRBJ2-1; unclear D gene. V lost 0 bases to trimming and J lost 4 bases, with 5 bases between them. The germline gives CDR1 SGHRS, CDR2 YFSETQ. The CDR3 runs to 13 residues.

The rearrangement uses TRBV4-3 and TRBJ2-7; no definite D call. Germline CDR1 is LGHNA and CDR2 is YSLEER. The CDR3 has 14 amino acids. V lost 1 base and J 1 base, leaving 8 bases between the germline ends. CDR3: CASSQGVQSYEQYF. The CDR3 DNA sequence: TGCGCCAGCAGCCAAGGCGTACAGTCCTACGAGCAGTACTTC.

The chain combines TRBV7-2 with TRBJ2-1; 12 nucleotides line up with TRBD2. The CDR3 loop spans 18 amino acids. V was pared by 1 base and J by 4 bases, with 8 bases of the junction left unmatched. CDR1 and CDR2 from the germline V gene are SGHTA and FQGNSA. CDR3 in amino acids: CASSLGRLAGAVYNEQFF. The CDR3 DNA sequence: TGTGCCAGCAGCTTAGGAAGACTAGCGGGGGCGGTGTACAATGAGCAGTTCTTC.

V and J are TRBV9 and TRBJ2-2; D gene ambiguous. The CDR3 runs 17 residues. Germline CDR1 and CDR2: SGDLS and YYNGEE. V lost 6 bases and J lost 1, with 19 bases in between. In DNA form, the CDR3 reads TGTGCCAGCACCCCTCGCCCCAGCGTCGAGAACACCGGGGAGCTGTTTTTT. Protein: CASTPRPSVENTGELFF.

In its sample, this clone was seen once. V usage is TRBV3-1 (or the pseudogene TRBV3-2) and J usage is TRBJ2-5; 8 bases agree with TRBD1. V shed 4 bases, J shed 2 bases, and the junction held 9 bases outside the gene matches. The germline CDR1 and CDR2 sequences are LGHDT and YNNKEL (reference sequence). The CDR3 has 16 residues. In DNA, the CDR3 is TGTGCCAGCAGCCCCGCTGGGACAGGCCTACAAGAGACCCAGTACTTC. It yields the protein CASSPAGTGLQETQYF.

This chain connects TRBV29-1 to TRBJ2-1; maybe TRBD2 (6 bases). Trimming stripped 4 bases from V and 3 bases from J, with 10 bases between. Germline V gene lookup returns CDR1 SQVTM and CDR2 ANQGSEA. CDR3 length: 13 residues. CDR3 in amino acids: CSVAGVLYNEQFF. For the CDR3, the DNA is TGCAGCGTTGCGGGAGTGCTCTACAATGAGCAGTTCTTC.

The chain links TRBV7-2 to TRBJ2-5, with D unclear. Trimming pared 5 bases from V and 3 bases from J, leaving 7 bases between. The germline V gene encodes CDR1 SGHTA and CDR2 FQGNSA. The CDR3 is made up of 12 amino acids. This chain's CDR3 is CASSPFKETQYF. The CDR3 DNA reads TGTGCCAGCAGCCCCTTTAAAGAGACCCAGTACTTC.

This chain connects TRBV5-4 to TRBJ2-7; 11 bases are shared with TRBD2. In germline, CDR1 is SGHNT, CDR2 YYREEE (reference sequence). The CDR3 length is 15 residues. V shed 4 bases and J 3 bases; nucleotides not matched to a gene: 6. CDR3: CASSRVTSGVYEQYF. DNA of the CDR3: TGTGCCAGCAGCCGGGTGACTAGCGGGGTCTACGAGCAGTACTTC.

The chain links TRBV28 to TRBJ1-2; D is unclear. Germline CDR1 MDHEN, CDR2 SYDVKM. CDR3 length: 14 residues. V was trimmed by 4 bases and J by 8 bases, leaving 17 bases between them. The CDR3 loop reads CASSSPRVTGGYTF. CDR3 coding DNA: TGTGCCAGCAGTTCCCCCAGAGTGACGGGGGGCTACACCTTC.

The V call is TRBV28, the J call TRBJ1-5; D unclear. The CDR3 extends over 12 amino acids. The germline V gene encodes CDR1 MDHEN and CDR2 SYDVKM. CDR3 protein: CALGASNQPQHF. The CDR3 DNA sequence: TGTGCACTAGGTGCAAGCAATCAGCCCCAGCATTTT.

The chain is built from TRBV10-3 and TRBJ1-2; D perhaps matches TRBD1 (6 bases). The germline gives CDR1 ENHRY, CDR2 SYGVKD. The V and J ends lost 4 bases and 4 bases respectively, with 16 bases between them. CDR3 length equals 15 residues. CDR3 residues: CAISGIQGPLYGYTF. CDR3 sequence (DNA): TGTGCCATCAGTGGCATACAGGGCCCACTCTATGGCTACACCTTC.

The V call is TRBV7-2, the J call TRBJ2-1, with D perhaps matching TRBD1 (5 bases). Germline-derived CDR1 and CDR2 are SGHTA and FQGNSA. Deletions cut 2 bases from V and 5 bases from J, with 13 bases between. The CDR3 has 15 residues. Here the CDR3 reads CASSLQSGRDNEQFF. In nucleotides, the CDR3 is TGTGCCAGCAGCTTACAATCAGGCAGGGACAATGAGCAGTTCTTC.

The rearrangement links TRBV7-2 to TRBJ1-3; the D gene is possibly TRBD1 (5 bases). This CDR3 is 15 amino acids long. CDR1 is SGHTA, CDR2 FQGNSA, per germline. Trimming took 4 bases from V and 0 from J, leaving 10 bases between them. The CDR3 loop is CASSSRQFSGNTIYF. For the CDR3, the DNA is TGTGCCAGCAGCTCAAGACAGTTCTCTGGAAACACCATATATTTT.

V gene TRBV19 combines with J gene TRBJ1-5; 12 positions agree with TRBD1. The CDR3 covers 16 residues. Trimming took 5 bases from V and 5 from J; bases not matched to a gene: 7. The V gene's germline CDR1 is LNHDA and CDR2 SQIVND (reference sequence). The CDR3: CASSFLGTGGDQPQHF. CDR3 nucleotide sequence: TGTGCCAGTAGTTTTCTTGGGACAGGGGGCGATCAGCCCCAGCATTTT.

The CDR3 nucleotides are TGTGCCAGCAGTGAAAAGGAGGGCCGCTACGAGCAGTACTTC. Translating it yields CASSEKEGRYEQYF. The chain has TRBV2 and TRBJ2-7; a weak D match, TRBD2 (6 bases). V lost 2 bases, J lost 3 bases, and 11 bases lay in between. The CDR3 extends over 14 amino acids. The germline CDR1 and CDR2 sequences are SNHLY and FYNNEI.

The chain uses TRBV5-1 and TRBJ2-7; tentatively, D is TRBD2 (6 bases). Germline values: CDR1 SGHRS, CDR2 YFSETQ. The CDR3 runs to 13 residues. With 2 bases removed from V and 7 bases from J, the gap between germline ends came to 13 bases. The CDR3 bases are TGCGCCAGCAGCTTCGGGGGTCCTGGGGAGCAGTACTTC. It specifies CASSFGGPGEQYF.

This chain uses TRBV18 with TRBJ2-1, with 14 bases lining up with TRBD2. Germline trimming cut 3 bases from V and 6 bases from J; bases unmatched to any gene: 10. This CDR3 has 18 residues. The germline V gene encodes CDR1 KGHSH and CDR2 LQKENI. The CDR3 here is CASSPQGLAGESPNEQFF. The CDR3 region has the DNA TGTGCCAGCTCACCCCAGGGACTAGCGGGAGAGTCACCCAATGAGCAGTTCTTC.

The gene calls are TRBV27 and TRBJ1-5, with D tentatively TRBD1 (5 bases). The CDR3 covers 12 residues. Germline V gives CDR1 MNHEY, CDR2 SMNVEV (reference sequence). CDR3 sequence: CAAGGINQPQHF. CDR3 DNA sequence: TGTGCGGCGGGGGGAATCAATCAGCCCCAGCATTTT.

The rearrangement joins TRBV4-3 to TRBJ2-3; 8 bases map to TRBD1. Germline loops: CDR1 LGHNA, CDR2 YSLEER. With 3 bases clipped from V and 1 base from J, the junction kept 3 bases outside the gene matches. The CDR3 extends over 15 amino acids. The CDR3 DNA sequence: TGCGCCAGCAGCCAGACAGGGGATGGCACAGATACGCAGTATTTT. Protein: CASSQTGDGTDTQYF.